One sample yielded the 3 T cell receptor beta chains listed below, sequenced in a study of radiation and T cells in renal cell carcinoma. TCRdb keeps only in-frame clones here, not all; method: immunoSEQ multiplex PCR. The sample lists around 8,600 clones, 65% seen once, with around two fifths in the top ten. Stated treatment: treatment-naive control, cytoreductive nephrectomy. Sequenced here: tumor tissue, sampled from a patient whose treatment was nephrectomy without radiotherapy. The receptors come from a woman aged 70-85 years with renal cell carcinoma.

The chain recombines TRBV11-2 with TRBJ2-7, with D possibly being TRBD1 or TRBD2 (6 bases each). Per the germline V gene, CDR1 is SGHAT and CDR2 is FQNNGV. The V end lost 0 bases, the J end lost 4 bases, and 13 bases lay between the germline ends. The length of the CDR3 is 15 residues. As DNA, the CDR3 is TGTGCCAGCAGCTTAGATCGTGGGGGGCGATACGAGCAGTACTTC. Protein: CASSLDRGGRYEQYF. The full variable domain, completed using reference TRBV11-2 and TRBJ2-7, is EAGVAQSPRYKIIEKRQSVAFWCNPISGHATLYWYQQILGQGPKLLIQFQNNGVVDDSQLPKDRFSAERLKGVDSTLKIQPAKLEDSAVYLCASSLDRGGRYEQYFGPGTRLTVT.

This chain links TRBV30 with TRBJ1-2; D is unclear. This CDR3 has 15 amino acids. Per the germline V gene, CDR1 is GTSNPN and CDR2 is SVGIG (reference sequence). Trimming cost V 0 bases and J 2 bases, with 13 bases left between them. The DNA of the CDR3 is TGTGCCTGGAGTGTATTAAACACGGCGAACTATGGCTACACCTTC. This gives the protein CAWSVLNTANYGYTF. Full variable domain (remainder filled in from reference TRBV30 and TRBJ1-2): SQTIHQWPATLVQPVGSPLSLECTVEGTSNPNLYWYRQAAGRGLQLLFYSVGIGQISSEVPQNLSASRPQDRQFILSSKKLLLSDSGFYLCAWSVLNTANYGYTFGSGTRLTVV.

The genes are TRBV7-9 and TRBJ2-1; 14 bases agree with TRBD2. CDR3 length equals 16 residues. J gave up 8 bases and V 4 bases, and 7 bases lay outside the gene matches. Germline CDR1 is SEHNR and CDR2 is FQNEAQ (reference sequence). This CDR3 reads CASSSPTSGGAYEQFF. The CDR3, as DNA: TGTGCCAGCAGCTCACCGACTAGCGGGGGGGCCTATGAGCAGTTCTTC.